These 12 T cell receptor beta chains were all obtained from the same sample, sequenced in a study of cytomegalovirus exposure and HLA in healthy donors. It was with 60 Vbeta and 13 Jbeta primers that the PCR ran. Repertoires were generated with immunoSEQ multiplex PCR, while TCRdb's copy carries only in-frame clones and drops some. The sample has about 130,000 clones; approximately 87% are singletons. The specimen sequenced was PBMCs. The receptors derive from a man aged 18 to 29 in good health and CMV-seropositive.

This clone was seen a few times. CDR3 bases: TGTGCCAGCAGTGAACTAGCGGGGCCGGATGAGCAGTTCTTC. Amino acid sequence: CASSELAGPDEQFF. The chain couples TRBV6-1 to TRBJ2-1; TRBD2 matches at 9 bases. This CDR3 has 14 residues. Germline V gives CDR1 MNHNS, CDR2 SASEGT. With 2 bases clipped from V and 8 bases from J, the junction kept 4 bases outside the gene matches.

The V and J genes are TRBV18 and TRBJ2-7, with D perhaps matching TRBD1 (6 bases). The CDR3 has 15 amino acids. V was pared by 3 bases and J by 3 bases, with 15 bases between. Looked up from germline, CDR1 is KGHSH and CDR2 is LQKENI. CDR3 residues: CASSPISGAGYEQYF. The DNA for the CDR3 is TGTGCCAGCTCACCTATATCAGGGGCAGGCTACGAGCAGTACTTC.

The V call is TRBV25-1, the J call TRBJ1-4; D gene uncertain. The germline gives CDR1 MGHDK, CDR2 SYGVNS. The CDR3 is 14 residues long. Trimming shortened V by 6 bases and J by 10 bases, and 18 bases separated the two germline ends. CDR3 coding DNA: TGTGCCAGCAGCGACGGAGGGAGGGTAGCAAAACTGTTTTTT. Protein product: CASSDGGRVAKLFF.

The genes are TRBV9 and TRBJ1-2; tentative D call: TRBD1 (5 bases). The CDR3 totals 14 residues. Germline CDR1 and CDR2: SGDLS and YYNGEE. Trimming removed 2 bases at V and 3 bases at J, with 11 bases between. CDR3 bases: TGTGCCAGCAGCGTGGGGGGGTCTGACTATGGCTACACCTTC. As protein: CASSVGGSDYGYTF.

This clone was seen just once. The chain has TRBV13 and TRBJ2-1; 12 nucleotides match TRBD1. CDR3 size: 15 residues. J lost 7 bases, V lost 5 bases, and 6 bases had no gene match. Per germline, CDR1 PRHDT and CDR2 FYEKMQ (reference sequence). CDR3 sequence reads: CASSQPGQGANEQFF. As DNA, the CDR3 is TGTGCCAGCAGCCAACCGGGACAGGGGGCAAATGAGCAGTTCTTC.

J is TRBJ2-2 and V is TRBV29-1, with TRBD1 matching 10 bases. The germline V gene encodes CDR1 SQVTM and CDR2 ANQGSEA. Trimming took 3 bases from V and 5 from J; bases not matched to a gene: 9. The CDR3 covers 16 residues. CDR3 nucleotides: TGCAGCGTTGAGGGTCGACAGGGGGCGGTTACCGGGGAGCTGTTTTTT. Protein: CSVEGRQGAVTGELFF.

This chain uses TRBV5-6 with TRBJ2-7, with D tentatively TRBD2 (6 bases). Germline lookup yields CDR1 SGHDT and CDR2 YYEEEE. Trimming cost V 4 bases and J 5 bases, with 22 bases left between them. CDR3 length: 16 residues. The CDR3 coding sequence is TGTGCCAGCAGCACGGGACTTTCTTTCCTCTTCCACGAGCAGTACTTC. It is translated as CASSTGLSFLFHEQYF.

The V and J genes are TRBV7-9 and TRBJ2-5; perhaps TRBD1 as D (5 bases). The V end lost 6 bases, the J end lost 4 bases, and 15 bases lay between the germline ends. Germline values: CDR1 SEHNR, CDR2 FQNEAQ (reference sequence). The CDR3 extends over 14 amino acids. CDR3 region: CASRGAFGGETQYF. As DNA, the CDR3 is TGTGCCAGCAGAGGGGCCTTTGGTGGAGAGACCCAGTACTTC.

This rearrangement joins TRBV2 to TRBJ1-5; 10 nucleotides match TRBD1. V was pared by 7 bases and J by 7 bases, with 7 bases of the junction left unmatched. Germline V gene sequence: CDR1 SNHLY, CDR2 FYNNEI. This CDR3 spans 14 amino acids. For the CDR3, the DNA is TGTGCCAGCACCAGGACAGGGGGTGGGCAGCCCCAGCATTTT. This gives the protein CASTRTGGGQPQHF.

The chain has TRBV5-6 and TRBJ2-5; 8 nucleotides match TRBD1. Germline-derived CDR1 and CDR2 are SGHDT and YYEEEE. The V gene end was trimmed by 3 bases and the J gene end by 4 bases; junction bases not matched to a gene: 5. This CDR3 contains 14 residues. For the CDR3, the DNA is TGTGCCAGCAGCTATGGACAGGGAAGAGAGACCCAGTACTTC. Its translation is CASSYGQGRETQYF.

The rearrangement joins TRBV5-6 to TRBJ2-5; perhaps TRBD1 as D (6 bases). CDR1 is SGHDT and CDR2 is YYEEEE in the germline V gene. The CDR3 has 14 amino acids. V was trimmed by 7 bases and J by 2 bases, leaving 15 bases between them. CDR3 sequence (DNA): TGTGCCAGCGGACAGTGGAACCGACAAGAGACCCAGTACTTC. Amino acids: CASGQWNRQETQYF.

The V and J genes are TRBV30 and TRBJ1-2; TRBD1 agrees at 8 bases. CDR1 is GTSNPN, CDR2 SVGIG, per germline (reference sequence). Trimming removed 3 bases from V and 8 bases from J; junction bases left unmatched: 8. The CDR3 runs to 13 residues. The CDR3 spells CAWRQTGGFGYTF. CDR3 nucleotide sequence: TGTGCCTGGAGGCAAACAGGGGGGTTCGGCTACACCTTC.